The source of this T cell receptor beta chain is a study of blood T cell repertoires in COVID-19. The overall study: T cells, B-cell-depleted T cells, or PBMCs provided the cDNA or gDNA that served as material.

The CDR3 length is 15 residues. CDR1 and CDR2 (germline): LGHNA, YSLEER. V was cut by 0 bases and J by 7 bases, with 15 bases left in between. TCRdb's copy holds only in-frame clones and misses some; the assay was immunoSEQ multiplex PCR. Of 200,000 to 250,000 clones detected, 88% appear once; the ten largest clones hold more than 1.5%. The chain couples TRBV4-3 to TRBJ2-5; no definite D call. The sample taken for sequencing was peripheral blood. The source of this sequence is a man in his 70s with acute or convalescent COVID-19. The CDR3 reads CASSQDRLKIGTQYF. The CDR3 coding sequence is TGCGCCAGCAGCCAAGACAGGCTAAAGATCGGGACCCAGTACTTC.